This T cell receptor beta chain was found in a study of blood T cell repertoires in COVID-19. While infection was still active, Seattle patients were enrolled and then followed longitudinally. As originally analysed: Amplification with reference gene primers provided the estimates of nucleated cell counts. The method was immunoSEQ multiplex PCR; TCRdb's version includes in-frame clones alone and lacks a portion of them. D and trimming were read from the DNA, whereas the V and J calls and clone size are those reported in that table. The table shows about 190,000 clones, with over 80% occurring only once. The sample taken for sequencing was peripheral blood. This receptor was obtained from a woman aged 55-69 years with COVID-19, enrolled during active disease.

CDR3 region: CASSEVVQPQHF. The CDR3 nucleotides read TGTGCCAGCAGTGAAGTAGTTCAGCCCCAGCATTTT. The chain couples TRBV2 to TRBJ1-5; D gene unclear. The CDR3 has 12 residues. The V and J ends lost 1 base and 6 bases respectively, with 4 bases between them. The germline gives CDR1 SNHLY, CDR2 FYNNEI.